Following are 21 T cell receptor beta chains from one sample sequenced in a study of blood T cell repertoires in COVID-19 (dated by TCRdb to about 2020). The library was made by the immunoSEQ multiplex PCR assay. Here the immuneACCESS table is served through TCRdb, limited to in-frame sequences with V and J called. Missing clones are a known gap in these copies; in checked studies unresolved V genes cover under half, and the rest lacks a known reason. Here the sample has hundreds of thousands of clones; 80% occur a single time. The top ten clonotypes cover 6.5% to 9% of the sample. Sequencing was performed on PBMCs or T cells enriched from blood (not recorded which). These receptors were obtained from a woman aged 35 to 49 with acute COVID-19.

The CDR3 region is CASSLEAALTIYGYTF. The CDR3 nucleotides are TGTGCCAGCAGCTTGGAGGCAGCTTTGACTATCTATGGCTACACCTTC. The chain uses TRBV5-4 and TRBJ1-2; D remains ambiguous. From germline, CDR1 is SGHNT and CDR2 YYREEE (reference sequence). The CDR3 has 16 residues. Trimming left V 0 bases short and J 4 bases short, with 16 bases between.

The rearrangement links TRBV30 to TRBJ1-1; tentative D call: TRBD1 (5 bases). The CDR3 spans 13 residues. With 3 bases removed from V and 5 bases from J, the gap between germline ends came to 13 bases. The germline gives CDR1 GTSNPN, CDR2 SVGIG (reference sequence). The CDR3 reads CAWSSGGVTEAFF. The CDR3 bases are TGTGCCTGGAGCTCGGGGGGAGTTACTGAAGCTTTCTTT.

The chain combines TRBV9 with TRBJ1-1; 8 positions match TRBD1. The CDR3 is 14 residues long. With V trimmed by 4 bases and J by 5 bases, 7 bases remained unmatched. Germline lookup yields CDR1 SGDLS and CDR2 YYNGEE. The CDR3: CASSTSGGRTEAFF. In DNA, the CDR3 is TGTGCCAGCAGCACCTCAGGGGGCCGGACTGAAGCTTTCTTT.

The chain links TRBV18 to TRBJ1-1, with D tentatively TRBD1 (6 bases). This CDR3 comprises 14 residues. The germline V gene has CDR1 KGHSH and CDR2 LQKENI. V was shortened by 6 bases and J by 3 bases, with 14 bases between the two germline ends. The CDR3 is CASSTTGSDTEAFF. The DNA of the CDR3 is TGTGCCAGCTCCACGACAGGCTCGGACACTGAAGCTTTCTTT.

The V gene is TRBV9, the J gene TRBJ2-2; D is perhaps TRBD2 (5 bases). The CDR3 spans 16 residues. The germline V and J ends were trimmed by 4 bases and 2 bases, with 15 bases remaining between them. The germline V gene encodes CDR1 SGDLS and CDR2 YYNGEE. The CDR3 spells CASSPWVASNTGELFF. The CDR3 nucleotides read TGTGCCAGCAGCCCTTGGGTAGCGAGTAACACCGGGGAGCTGTTTTTT.

The chain uses TRBV7-9 and TRBJ2-2, with TRBD1 identical over 9 bases. The germline V gene encodes CDR1 SEHNR and CDR2 FQNEAQ (reference sequence). Trimming took 5 bases from V and 0 from J; bases not matched to a gene: 4. The CDR3 has 16 amino acids. As DNA, the CDR3 is TGTGCCAGCAGCAAAGGGACAGGGACGAACACCGGGGAGCTGTTTTTT. Amino acids: CASSKGTGTNTGELFF.

This clone has just one count. The chain has TRBV29-1 and TRBJ2-1; 7 bases agree with TRBD1. The junction had 11 bases not matched to a gene; V was cut back by 1 base and J by 8 bases. The CDR3 loop spans 15 amino acids. CDR1 is SQVTM, CDR2 ANQGSEA, per germline. The CDR3 DNA reads as TGCAGCGTTGAAGTGGAAAACAGGGGTCGGGATGAGCAGTTCTTC. This sequence encodes CSVEVENRGRDEQFF.

The rearrangement links TRBV4-3 to TRBJ1-4; tentative D call: TRBD1 (5 bases). CDR3 size: 16 residues. Trimming cost V 3 bases and J 7 bases, with 18 bases left between them. From germline, CDR1 is LGHNA and CDR2 YSLEER. For the CDR3, the DNA is TGCGCCAGCAGCCAGGAAACTGGGGGAGGAAGTGAAAAACTGTTTTTT. Translated: CASSQETGGGSEKLFF.

This clone was seen a handful of times. This chain connects TRBV25-1 to TRBJ2-3, with 7 bases fitting TRBD1. Germline trimming cut 8 bases from V and 1 base from J; bases unmatched to any gene: 9. The germline gives CDR1 MGHDK, CDR2 SYGVNS. This CDR3 is 15 amino acids long. In nucleotides, the CDR3 is TGTGCCAGCTCGTTTACAGGGGATGGCACAGATACGCAGTATTTT. This encodes CASSFTGDGTDTQYF.

The chain joins TRBV2 to TRBJ1-2, with 8 bases that match TRBD1. V dropped 5 bases and J dropped 7; count of bases not matched to a gene: 12. CDR3 length equals 15 residues. Germline V gene sequence: CDR1 SNHLY, CDR2 FYNNEI. CDR3 bases: TGTGCCAGCAGTCCCACGGACAGGGCGGGGCGTGGCTACACCTTC. It codes for CASSPTDRAGRGYTF.

The chain combines TRBV7-9 with TRBJ2-4; 8 bases are shared with TRBD2. This CDR3 region has 16 residues. The V segment lost 2 bases and the J segment 3 bases; nucleotides outside the gene matches: 6. CDR1 is SEHNR and CDR2 is FQNEAQ in the germline V gene (reference sequence). Here the CDR3 reads CASSLREGLDKNIQYF. In DNA form, the CDR3 reads TGTGCCAGCAGCTTACGCGAGGGACTAGACAAAAACATTCAGTACTTC.

This chain connects TRBV19 to TRBJ2-1; 11 positions agree with TRBD2. With V trimmed by 3 bases and J by 2 bases, 6 bases remained unmatched. Germline V CDR1 and CDR2: LNHDA, SQIVND (reference sequence). The CDR3 loop spans 17 amino acids. CDR3 DNA sequence: TGTGCCAGTAGTATCCTAGCGGGGGGTCGTGCCTACAATGAGCAGTTCTTC. Translating it yields CASSILAGGRAYNEQFF.

The chain combines TRBV30 with TRBJ1-2; 8 bases fit TRBD1. V was pared by 3 bases and J by 0 bases, with 6 bases of the junction left unmatched. The CDR3 contains 15 residues. Germline V gene lookup returns CDR1 GTSNPN and CDR2 SVGIG (reference sequence). CDR3 nucleotide sequence: TGTGCCTGGAGCGATCGGACAGGGCCTAACTATGGCTACACCTTC. Translation gives CAWSDRTGPNYGYTF.

This clone turned up a few times. The rearrangement links TRBV4-3 to TRBJ2-1; TRBD2 matches 12 bases. The CDR3 is 16 residues long. V lost 1 base and J lost 7; bases outside the gene matches: 5. Per germline, CDR1 LGHNA and CDR2 YSLEER. As DNA, the CDR3 is TGCGCCAGCAGCCAAGGCAGTCTAGCGGGAGGGAATGAGCAGTTCTTC. This encodes CASSQGSLAGGNEQFF.

The chain joins TRBV10-1 to TRBJ2-1, with TRBD1 identical over 9 bases. Germline lookup yields CDR1 WNHNN and CDR2 SYGVQD (reference sequence). CDR3 length: 19 amino acids. V shed 8 bases, J shed 2 bases, and the junction held 19 bases outside the gene matches. The CDR3 reads CASSTGGLRTLNPYNEQFF. The CDR3 DNA reads as TGCGCCAGCTCCACAGGGGGCCTAAGAACCCTTAACCCCTACAATGAGCAGTTCTTC.

The chain uses TRBV7-3 and TRBJ2-4; D might be TRBD2 (5 bases). With 2 bases removed from V and 6 bases from J, the gap between germline ends came to 14 bases. Per germline, CDR1 SGHTA and CDR2 FQGTGA. The CDR3 extends over 15 amino acids. The chain's CDR3 is CASSLEGGRGNIQYF. The CDR3 DNA reads as TGTGCCAGCAGCTTAGAAGGCGGTCGGGGAAACATTCAGTACTTC. The full variable domain, its missing parts supplied by reference TRBV7-3 and TRBJ2-4, is GAGVSQTPSNKVTEKGKYVELRCDPISGHTALYWYRQSLGQGPEFLIYFQGTGAADDSGLPNDRFFAVRPEGSVSTLKIQRTERGDSAVYLCASSLEGGRGNIQYFGAGTRLSVL.

This clone appeared a few times. CDR3 coding DNA: TGTGCCAGCAGCTTACCCGGGACTAGCGGGAGGTATGAGCAGTTCTTC. Its protein product is CASSLPGTSGRYEQFF. The rearrangement links TRBV5-4 to TRBJ2-1; 15 bases map to TRBD2. The germline gives CDR1 SGHNT, CDR2 YYREEE (reference sequence). Germline trimming cut 2 bases from V and 8 bases from J; bases unmatched to any gene: 5. The CDR3 has 16 residues.

This clone was recorded only once. V is TRBV18 and J is TRBJ2-7; possibly TRBD1 for D (5 bases). Per the germline V gene, CDR1 is KGHSH and CDR2 is LQKENI. The V end was cut by 1 base, the J end by 3 bases, with 10 bases between. CDR3 length equals 14 residues. CDR3 sequence: CASSPLPGNYEQYF. The CDR3 DNA is TGTGCCAGCTCACCACTGCCAGGGAACTACGAGCAGTACTTC.

This clone showed up many times. This chain connects TRBV7-2 to TRBJ2-2; 12 bases agree with TRBD2. The length of the CDR3 is 17 residues. Germline CDR1 SGHTA, CDR2 FQGNSA. Trimming cost V 5 bases and J 8 bases; bases outside gene matches: 12. The CDR3 sequence is CASSKRVTSGSIGELFF. CDR3 nucleotide sequence: TGTGCCAGCAGCAAAAGGGTGACTAGCGGGAGTATTGGGGAGCTGTTTTTT.

The rearrangement joins TRBV3-1 (or the pseudogene TRBV3-2) to TRBJ2-3, with D possibly matching TRBD2 (6 bases). The ends were cut back, 0 bases at V and 10 bases at J, with 11 bases in the middle. CDR3 length: 13 residues. Per germline, CDR1 LGHDT and CDR2 YNNKEL (reference sequence). CDR3 region: CASSQEEGAAQYF. CDR3 bases: TGTGCCAGCAGCCAAGAGGAGGGAGCCGCGCAGTATTTT.

The rearrangement uses TRBV6-5 and TRBJ1-6; D remains unclear. There are 14 residues in the CDR3. Trimming removed 0 bases at V and 10 bases at J, with 10 bases between. CDR1 is MNHEY and CDR2 is SVGAGI in the germline V gene. The CDR3 bases are TGTGCCAGCAGTTACTCGATGCGGGAATCACCCCTCCACTTT. Translating gives CASSYSMRESPLHF.